Listed here are 7 T cell receptor beta chains from one sample, sequenced in a study of shared clonotypes between healthy human individuals. Assay: immunoSEQ multiplex PCR; the TCRdb copy retains only in-frame clones and omits some. The sample includes some 320,000 clones, roughly 91% of them seen just once. Input material: memory CD8+ T cells sorted from blood. Noted subset: CD45RO+ cells pooled with CCR7-negative TemRA cells. All receptors derive from a man aged 18 to 30 in good health.

With regard to this clone: With only one base between it and a far larger clone, this is likely a read error. V gene TRBV7-9 combines with J gene TRBJ2-3; no clear D gene. Trimming shortened V by 1 base and J by 2 bases, and 1 base separated the two germline ends. Germline CDR1 SEHNR, CDR2 FQNEAQ (reference sequence). This CDR3 region has 12 residues. CDR3 in amino acids: CASSLDTDTQYF. CDR3 in DNA: TGTGCCAGCAGCTTAGACACAGATACGCAGTATTTT.

CDR3 protein: CASSPLTEHYGYTF. In DNA form, the CDR3 reads TGTGCCAGCAGCCCTCTGACGGAACACTATGGCTACACCTTC. The chain recombines TRBV7-9 with TRBJ1-2; D is unclear. From germline, CDR1 is SEHNR and CDR2 FQNEAQ (reference sequence). V shed 5 bases and J shed 3 bases, with 13 bases lying between them. This CDR3 spans 14 amino acids.

CDR3 loop: CASDLNLIYGQGNEKLFF. The CDR3 bases are TGTGCCAGCGACTTAAACTTAATATATGGGCAGGGTAATGAAAAACTGTTTTTT. The chain has TRBV7-9 and TRBJ1-4, with TRBD1 as a possible D gene (5 bases). Germline values: CDR1 SEHNR, CDR2 FQNEAQ (reference sequence). This CDR3 is 18 amino acids long. Trimming stripped 8 bases from V and 4 bases from J, with 26 bases between.

The chain uses TRBV6-6 and TRBJ2-5, with 8 bases lining up with TRBD2. This CDR3 is 15 amino acids long. The germline gives CDR1 MNHNY, CDR2 SVGAGI (reference sequence). After removal of 1 base from V and 5 bases from J, the junction contained 6 bases not matched to a gene. CDR3 region: CASSYFAGGRETQYF. The CDR3, as DNA: TGTGCCAGCAGTTACTTCGCGGGGGGACGGGAGACCCAGTACTTC.

The chain uses TRBV5-4 and TRBJ2-1; D is unclear. The CDR3 is made up of 13 amino acids. The V end was cut by 0 bases, the J end by 8 bases, with 9 bases between. The germline CDR1 and CDR2 sequences are SGHNT and YYREEE (reference sequence). The DNA of the CDR3 is TGTGCCAGCAGCTTGGGGGGTTCAGATGAGCAGTTCTTC. It specifies CASSLGGSDEQFF.

Notes on this clone: One junction end disagrees with the germline gene, perhaps due to a read error. The V and J genes are TRBV13 and TRBJ1-5; D is unresolved. CDR3 length: 16 amino acids. Germline V gives CDR1 PRHDT, CDR2 FYEKMQ (reference sequence). This chain's CDR3 is CASSLGRHYSNQPQHF. The CDR3 nucleotides are TGTGCCAGCAGCCTAGGACGTCATTATAGCAATCAGCCCCAGCATTTT.

The chain combines TRBV7-9 with TRBJ2-5; possibly TRBD1 or TRBD2 for D (5 bases each). This CDR3 has 13 amino acids. Per germline, CDR1 SEHNR and CDR2 FQNEAQ (reference sequence). Between the trimmed V and J ends, which lost 6 bases and 5 bases, there was a span of 13 bases. CDR3 sequence reads: CASRQDSWETQYF. The CDR3 DNA sequence: TGTGCCAGCAGACAGGACTCGTGGGAGACCCAGTACTTC. Based on the CDR3 plus reference TRBV7-9 and TRBJ2-5, the full variable domain is DTGVSQNPRHKITKRGQNVTFRCDPISEHNRLYWYRQTLGQGPEFLTYFQNEAQLEKSRLLSDRFSAERPKGSFSTLEIQRTEQGDSAMYLCASRQDSWETQYFGPGTRLLVL.